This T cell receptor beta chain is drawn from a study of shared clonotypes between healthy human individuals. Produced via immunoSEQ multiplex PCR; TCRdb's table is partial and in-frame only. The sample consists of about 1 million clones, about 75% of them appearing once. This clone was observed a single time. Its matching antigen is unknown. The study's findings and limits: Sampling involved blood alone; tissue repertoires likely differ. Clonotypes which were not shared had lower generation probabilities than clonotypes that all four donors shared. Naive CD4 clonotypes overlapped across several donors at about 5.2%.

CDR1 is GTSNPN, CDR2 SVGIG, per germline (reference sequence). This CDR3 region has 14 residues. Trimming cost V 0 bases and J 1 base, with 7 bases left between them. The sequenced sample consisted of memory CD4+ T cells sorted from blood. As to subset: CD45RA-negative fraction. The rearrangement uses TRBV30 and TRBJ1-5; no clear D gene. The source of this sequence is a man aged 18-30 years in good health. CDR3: CAWSVTTSNQPQHF. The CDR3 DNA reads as TGTGCCTGGAGTGTAACCACCAGCAATCAGCCCCAGCATTTT.